These 14 T cell receptor beta chains came from one sample sequenced in a study of T cells in Graves' hyperthyroidism and ophthalmopathy. RNA transcripts were the template for amplifying TCR beta CDR3 regions. In the first-round RT-PCR of the TCR CDR3, the HTBI primer set was used. TCRdb re-called the multiplex PCR reads through MiXCR, storing one row per CDR3 protein. The table shows roughly 380,000 distinct CDR3 sequences, with 19% occurring only once. What was sequenced was blood. The receptors were sampled from a woman aged 18-29 years with Graves' hyperthyroidism.

This clonotype was recorded many times. This chain uses TRBV10-3 with TRBJ2-2; TRBD1 matches at 9 bases. Germline CDR1 is ENHRY and CDR2 is SYGVKD. J gave up 6 bases and V 10 bases, and 15 bases lay outside the gene matches. The CDR3 extends over 16 amino acids. CDR3 protein: CATGRPGQGFPGELFF. CDR3 sequence (DNA): TGTGCCACCGGGCGACCGGGACAGGGTTTCCCCGGGGAGCTGTTTTTT.

This clonotype showed up many times. V is TRBV6-2 or TRBV6-3 and J is TRBJ2-7, with 8 bases matching TRBD2. With V trimmed by 5 bases and J by 0 bases, 9 bases remained unmatched. Per germline, CDR1 MNHEY and CDR2 SVGEGT. There are 16 residues in the CDR3. The CDR3 region is CASSPLRAGASYEQYF. The DNA for the CDR3 is TGTGCCAGCAGTCCCCTTCGAGCGGGGGCCTCCTACGAGCAGTACTTC.

This clonotype was detected many times. The V call is TRBV25-1, the J call TRBJ1-1; TRBD1 matches at 8 bases. From germline, CDR1 is MGHDK and CDR2 SYGVNS. The length of the CDR3 is 16 residues. V lost 1 base and J lost 1; bases outside the gene matches: 5. CDR3 nucleotide sequence: TGTGCCAGCAGTGAATGGACAGGGACTCCGAACACTGAAGCTTTCTTT. Its protein is CASSEWTGTPNTEAFF.

The chain recombines TRBV7-2 with TRBJ1-5; TRBD1 agrees at 10 bases. After removal of 0 bases from V and 5 bases from J, the junction contained 7 bases not matched to a gene. Looked up from germline, CDR1 is SGHTA and CDR2 is FQGNSA. The CDR3 consists of 17 residues. CDR3 bases: TGTGCCAGCAGCTTAGCGCTCAGGACAGGGGGACATCAGCCCCAGCATTTT. Amino acid sequence: CASSLALRTGGHQPQHF.

This clonotype occurred many times. The chain carries TRBV15 and TRBJ2-1; TRBD1 is a possible D gene (5 bases). The CDR3 spans 15 residues. V was trimmed by 5 bases and J by 4 bases, leaving 15 bases between them. Germline CDR1 reads LNHNV; CDR2 reads YYDKDF (reference sequence). The CDR3 DNA is TGTGCCACCAGCTCCCAACAGGTACGGTACAATGAGCAGTTCTTC. Its translation is CATSSQQVRYNEQFF.

This clonotype was detected ten times or more. One end of the junction fails to match germline, which may point to a read error. The J gene is TRBJ1-2, the V gene TRBV6-4; no definite D call. The CDR3 loop spans 15 amino acids. Germline-derived CDR1 and CDR2 are MRHNA and SNTAGT. The CDR3, as DNA: TGTGCCAGCAGTGATCAATCACGGGTGCGGTATGGCTACGCCTTC. Translation gives CASSDQSRVRYGYAF.

Many counts were recorded for this clonotype. The chain couples TRBV5-1 to TRBJ1-1; D is possibly TRBD1 (5 bases). Trimming removed 0 bases from V and 1 base from J, with 7 bases in between. This CDR3 comprises 14 residues. Germline assignment: CDR1 SGHRS and CDR2 YFSETQ. CDR3 nucleotide sequence: TGCGCCAGCAGCTTGGTGGACAAGAACACTGAAGCTTTCTTT. It translates to CASSLVDKNTEAFF.

V is TRBV9 and J is TRBJ2-7, with 10 bases identical to TRBD1. Germline loops: CDR1 SGDLS, CDR2 YYNGEE. The CDR3 consists of 15 residues. With V trimmed by 0 bases and J by 4 bases, 4 bases remained unmatched. CDR3 residues: CASSVAGTGVYEQYF. CDR3 DNA: TGTGCCAGCAGCGTAGCTGGGACAGGGGTTTACGAGCAGTACTTC.

This clonotype was seen repeatedly, ten times or more. The chain links TRBV20-1 to TRBJ2-4; D is perhaps TRBD1 or TRBD2 (5 bases each). V was cut by 3 bases and J by 5 bases, with 11 bases left in between. The CDR3 has 13 amino acids. CDR1 and CDR2 (germline): DFQATT, SNEGSKA (reference sequence). This CDR3 reads CSASSGAENIQYF. The CDR3, as DNA: TGCAGTGCTAGTTCCGGGGCAGAAAACATTCAGTACTTC.

This clonotype was recorded at least ten times. J is TRBJ1-1 and V is TRBV19; TRBD1 aligns across 7 bases. Looked up from germline, CDR1 is LNHDA and CDR2 is SQIVND (reference sequence). The length of the CDR3 is 14 residues. Unmatched junction bases numbered 4, after V lost 3 bases and J lost 3 bases. The CDR3 DNA sequence: TGTGCCAGTAGTATCGGACAGGTTGACACTGAAGCTTTCTTT. This sequence encodes CASSIGQVDTEAFF.

This clonotype was observed at least ten times. The gene calls are TRBV3-1 and TRBJ1-2, with D tentatively TRBD1 (5 bases). The V end was cut by 3 bases, the J end by 6 bases, with 5 bases between. Germline loops: CDR1 LGHDT, CDR2 YNNKEL (reference sequence). The CDR3 has 11 residues. The CDR3 region has the DNA TGTGCCAGCAGCCAGGGGGATGGCTACACCTTC. It yields the protein CASSQGDGYTF. The full variable domain, in which reference TRBV3-1 and TRBJ1-2 provide the parts outside the CDR3, is DTAVSQTPKYLVTQMGNDKSIKCEQNLGHDTMYWYKQDSKKFLKIMFSYNNKELIINETVPNRFSPKSPDKAHLNLHINSLELGDSAVYFCASSQGDGYTFGSGTRLTVV.

In the case of this clonotype: The junction does not match germline at one end; this may be a read error. The chain joins TRBV12-3 or TRBV12-4 to TRBJ1-1, with D maybe TRBD1 (5 bases). This CDR3 comprises 14 residues. CDR3: CASSLGTAYTDAFF. Written as DNA, the CDR3 is TGTGCCAGCAGTTTGGGGACGGCGTACACTGATGCTTTCTTT.

The table lists this clonotype with many counts. The V and J genes are TRBV24-1 and TRBJ1-5, with D hard to call. The V gene lost 3 bases and the J gene lost 7 bases, with 9 bases spanning the gap. CDR1 and CDR2 from the germline V gene are KGHDR and SFDVKD. The CDR3 is made up of 13 amino acids. For the CDR3, the DNA is TGTGCCACCAGTGATCGTAGCGCGCAGCCCCAGCATTTT. Its protein is CATSDRSAQPQHF.

V gene TRBV12-3 or TRBV12-4 combines with J gene TRBJ1-2; D perhaps matches TRBD1 (6 bases). The V end was cut by 0 bases, the J end by 8 bases, with 16 bases between. This CDR3 contains 15 residues. The CDR3 spells CASSLAGRQAFGYTF. The CDR3, as DNA: TGTGCCAGCAGTTTAGCAGGTAGACAGGCGTTCGGCTACACCTTC.